This TCR beta chain appears in the sequencing data of a study of cytomegalovirus exposure and HLA in healthy donors. On this clone itself: Its antigen remains unidentified.

Germline V gene sequence: CDR1 SGHDT, CDR2 YYEEEE. This CDR3 is built from 16 residues. Germline trimming cut 4 bases from V and 3 bases from J; bases unmatched to any gene: 10. PCR primers comprised 60 Vbeta and 13 Jbeta primers. The method was immunoSEQ multiplex PCR; TCRdb's version includes in-frame clones alone and lacks a portion of them. This sample has roughly 180,000 clones; just under 85% occur once, and the top ten carry about 4.9%. Broader study findings: Reports described diagnosis of cytomegalovirus status by the classifier as highly specific and sensitive.

The material sequenced was PBMCs. The chain combines TRBV5-6 with TRBJ2-5; 9 bases are a match to TRBD1. The sequence came from a girl aged 5 to 17 in good health and CMV-seropositive. The CDR3 reads CASSANGQGPKETQYF. The CDR3 DNA reads TGTGCCAGCAGCGCCAACGGACAGGGGCCAAAAGAGACCCAGTACTTC.